Listed below are T cell receptor beta chains from one sample, sequenced in a study of T-cell reconstitution after alpha-beta-depleted transplantation in children. From the PCR reads, TCRdb called clonotypes with MiXCR, one entry per CDR3 protein. The table includes around 200,000 distinct CDR3 sequences, around 6.8% detected once. The starting material was PBMCs from the stem cell graft donor, obtained from the stem cell graft. The receptor source for this set is a human donor who donated a stem cell graft to a child with Wiskott-Aldrich syndrome. CDR3s leave out the opening cysteine and the closing phenylalanine or tryptophan. Each record gives: V gene, CDR3 protein.

TRBV28 ASRPMRDIPYEQY
TRBV20-1 SARDEGGPETQY
TRBV7-2 ASSLAPPSGSWLHSYNEQF
TRBV29-1 SVESAGANVLT
TRBV11-2 ASSGRGELF
TRBV27 ASSLMVTGPNEQF
TRBV18 ASSRGAAGANVLT
TRBV28 ASSPTHSPYYGYT
TRBV9 ASSPRTHIVGYT
TRBV6-5 ASSYRDRGHSPLH
TRBV7-9 ASTPPRGGSSYEQY
TRBV5-5 ASSPGPWETQY
TRBV5-1 ASSEGLALETQY
TRBV5-1 ASSYKGGSSEAF
TRBV6-5 ASSTRDRGTDTQY
TRBV6-5 ASSYSRQGANEQY
TRBV4-3 ASSLWGAEQY
TRBV3-1 ASRDPGSPLH
TRBV6-1 ASSKTSGFYNEQF
TRBV5-1 ASSTGNRGLVEAF
TRBV5-1 ASSGDRARYEQY
TRBV7-2 ASNGQPASNSPLH
TRBV7-2 ASSSDSNTDTQY
TRBV29-1 SVETGLGYGYT
TRBV24-1 ATSDLPSGAGELF
TRBV20-1 SARDSRISGNTIY
TRBV3-1 ASSQVGSGPQETQY
TRBV25-1 ASSSDGDNSPLH
TRBV9 ASSVEALLGTQY
TRBV12-3/TRBV12-4 ASRGFGLSSSVGYT
TRBV4-2 ASSQDRPSEAF
TRBV29-1 SVVSREYAEAF
TRBV20-1 SASPLSSADNEQF
TRBV6-1 ASRADSFSEAF
TRBV6-5 ASSYKPTGGSGNTIY
TRBV7-9 ASSPHTGYYYEQY
TRBV20-1 SARDRSGPRETQY
TRBV19 ASSIGRTASGNTIY
TRBV6-5 ASSYGTSGQETQY